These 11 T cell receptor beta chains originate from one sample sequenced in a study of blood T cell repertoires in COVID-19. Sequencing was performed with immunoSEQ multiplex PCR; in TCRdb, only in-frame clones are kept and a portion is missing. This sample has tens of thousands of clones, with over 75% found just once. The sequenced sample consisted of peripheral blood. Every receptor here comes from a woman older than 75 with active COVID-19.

The CDR3 here is CSYSIAYNEQFF. The CDR3 DNA reads as TGCAGCTACTCGATTGCCTACAATGAGCAGTTCTTC. The rearrangement joins TRBV29-1 to TRBJ2-1; D not resolved. CDR1 is SQVTM, CDR2 ANQGSEA, per germline. V lost 8 bases and J lost 2, with 10 bases in between. The CDR3 consists of 12 residues.

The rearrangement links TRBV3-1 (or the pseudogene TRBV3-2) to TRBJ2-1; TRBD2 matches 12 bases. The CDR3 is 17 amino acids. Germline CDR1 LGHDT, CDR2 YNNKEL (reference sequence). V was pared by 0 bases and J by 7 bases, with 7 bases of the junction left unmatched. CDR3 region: CASSQEGRLAGGNEQFF. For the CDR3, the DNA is TGTGCCAGCAGCCAAGAGGGTAGGCTAGCGGGGGGGAATGAGCAGTTCTTC.

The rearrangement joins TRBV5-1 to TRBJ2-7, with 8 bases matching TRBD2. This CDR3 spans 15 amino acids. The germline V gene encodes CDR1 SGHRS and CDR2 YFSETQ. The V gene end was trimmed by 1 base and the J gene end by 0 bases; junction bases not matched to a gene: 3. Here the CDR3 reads CASSLTSGSSYEQYF. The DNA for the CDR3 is TGCGCCAGCAGCTTGACTAGCGGAAGCTCCTACGAGCAGTACTTC.

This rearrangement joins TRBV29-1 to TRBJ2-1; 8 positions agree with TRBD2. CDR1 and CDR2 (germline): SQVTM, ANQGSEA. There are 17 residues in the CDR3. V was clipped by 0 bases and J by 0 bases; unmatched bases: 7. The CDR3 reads CSVEEWLAGYSYNEQFF. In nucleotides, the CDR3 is TGCAGCGTTGAAGAGTGGCTAGCGGGTTACTCCTACAATGAGCAGTTCTTC.

CDR3 protein: CASSPGLPRANEKLFF. CDR3 nucleotides: TGTGCCAGCTCACCCGGACTCCCTCGGGCTAATGAAAAACTGTTTTTT. The chain employs TRBV18 and TRBJ1-4; D ambiguous. Germline V gene lookup returns CDR1 KGHSH and CDR2 LQKENI. Trimming left V 3 bases short and J 3 bases short, with 14 bases between. The CDR3 sequence is 16 residues long.

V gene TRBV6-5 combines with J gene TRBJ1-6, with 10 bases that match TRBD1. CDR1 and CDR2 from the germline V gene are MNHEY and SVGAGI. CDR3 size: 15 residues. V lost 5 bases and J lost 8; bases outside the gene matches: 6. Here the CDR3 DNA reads TGTGCCAGCAGTCCAGCGACAGGGGGCTATTCACCCCTCCACTTT. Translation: CASSPATGGYSPLHF.

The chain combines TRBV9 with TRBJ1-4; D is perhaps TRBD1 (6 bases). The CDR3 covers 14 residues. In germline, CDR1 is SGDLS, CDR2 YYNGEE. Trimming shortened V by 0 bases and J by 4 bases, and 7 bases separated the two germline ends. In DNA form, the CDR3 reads TGTGCCAGCAGCGTAGGACAGGTTAATGAAAAACTGTTTTTT. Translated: CASSVGQVNEKLFF.

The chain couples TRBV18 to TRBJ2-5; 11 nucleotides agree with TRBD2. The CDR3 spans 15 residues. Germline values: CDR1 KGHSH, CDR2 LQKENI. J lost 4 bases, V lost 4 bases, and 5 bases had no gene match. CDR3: CASSRGLAGSETQYF. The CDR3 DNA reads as TGTGCCAGCTCACGTGGACTAGCGGGTTCAGAGACCCAGTACTTC.

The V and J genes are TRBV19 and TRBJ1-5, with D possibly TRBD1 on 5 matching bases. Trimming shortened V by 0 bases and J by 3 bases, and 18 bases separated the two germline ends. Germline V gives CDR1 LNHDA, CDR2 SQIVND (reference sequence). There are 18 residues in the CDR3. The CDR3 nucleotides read TGTGCCAGTAGTATAGACCCCCGCAGCGGAGGGGTCAATCAGCCCCAGCATTTT. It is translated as CASSIDPRSGGVNQPQHF.

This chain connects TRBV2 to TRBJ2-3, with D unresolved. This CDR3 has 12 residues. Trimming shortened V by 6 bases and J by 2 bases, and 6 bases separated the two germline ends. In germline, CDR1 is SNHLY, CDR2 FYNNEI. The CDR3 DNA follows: TGTGCCAGCAGGTTAATCACAGATACGCAGTATTTT. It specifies CASRLITDTQYF. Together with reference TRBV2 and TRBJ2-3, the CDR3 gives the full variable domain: EPEVTQTPSHQVTQMGQEVILRCVPISNHLYFYWYRQILGQKVEFLVSFYNNEISEKSEIFDDQFSVERPDGSNFTLKIRSTKLEDSAMYFCASRLITDTQYFGPGTRLTVL.

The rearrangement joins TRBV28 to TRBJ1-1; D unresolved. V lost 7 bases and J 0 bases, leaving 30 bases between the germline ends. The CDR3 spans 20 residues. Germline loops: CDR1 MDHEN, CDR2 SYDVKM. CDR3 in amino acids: CASIRKTRAMVGLMNTEAFF. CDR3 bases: TGTGCCAGCATTCGTAAAACTAGGGCAATGGTCGGCCTCATGAACACTGAAGCTTTCTTT.